The source of this T cell receptor beta chain is a study of somatic mutations in cytotoxic T cells in rheumatoid arthritis. The overall study: Flow sorting of some V beta antibody-stained T cells reached nearly 100% purity, with V beta1+ cells also TCRB-sequenced. Study-level points and caveats: The largest CD8+ clone made up over 20% of CD8+ cells in about an eighth of the 65 patients. An increase in CD8+ clonality with age was seen in rheumatoid arthritis patients but not in healthy controls. No multiple-comparison adjustment was applied to the slight TRBV07 underrepresentation in rheumatoid arthritis patients.

Assay used: immunoSEQ multiplex PCR; TCRdb lists only in-frame clones, some missing. The sample has some 9,800 clones, about 81% seen once. Notes on this clone: Its cognate antigen is unknown.

The CDR3 runs to 14 residues. J gave up 2 bases and V 4 bases, and 3 bases lay outside the gene matches. Germline CDR1 PRHDT, CDR2 FYEKMQ (reference sequence). The sample was CD8+ T cells sorted from blood. The chain is built from TRBV13 and TRBJ2-7; TRBD1 matches 9 bases. The sequence came from a woman between 50 and 59 years old in good health. CDR3 coding DNA: TGTGCCAGCAGCTCGACAGGGGGACCCTACGAGCAGTACTTC. It is translated as CASSSTGGPYEQYF.